The 17 T cell receptor beta chains reported below all come from one sample, sequenced in a study of blood T cell repertoires in COVID-19. Sequencing used immunoSEQ multiplex PCR; TCRdb keeps in-frame clones, though not all of them. The sample lists around 81,000 clones, 65% to 90% occurring once. Sequenced sample: peripheral blood. Source of these receptors: an elderly man with acute or convalescent COVID-19.

The chain recombines TRBV10-3 with TRBJ2-7, with D uncertain. V was pared by 10 bases and J by 2 bases, with 15 bases between. This CDR3 contains 13 residues. Germline values: CDR1 ENHRY, CDR2 SYGVKD. CDR3 bases: TGTGCCACCCGCCCCTACTCCCCCTACGAGCAGTACTTC. Its translation: CATRPYSPYEQYF.

The chain uses TRBV30 and TRBJ2-6; D gene uncertain. Germline CDR1 is GTSNPN and CDR2 is SVGIG (reference sequence). This CDR3 spans 19 amino acids. Trimming shortened V by 2 bases and J by 2 bases, and 22 bases separated the two germline ends. The CDR3: CAWSHPPAPRRTGANVLTF. CDR3 DNA sequence: TGTGCCTGGAGTCATCCCCCCGCGCCAAGGCGGACTGGGGCCAACGTCCTGACTTTC.

CDR3 amino acids: CASSSSSGTGGYGYTF. CDR3 nucleotide sequence: TGTGCCAGCAGTTCGTCGTCGGGGACAGGGGGGTATGGCTACACCTTC. The rearrangement links TRBV7-2 to TRBJ1-2; the match to TRBD1 covers 11 bases. J lost 5 bases, V lost 6 bases, and 11 bases had no gene match. Germline CDR1 SGHTA, CDR2 FQGNSA. This CDR3 has 16 amino acids.

This clone was counted a single time. The chain links TRBV2 to TRBJ2-1; possible D gene TRBD2, 6 bases. V was shortened by 6 bases and J by 0 bases, with 6 bases between the two germline ends. The CDR3 is made up of 13 amino acids. Germline V gene sequence: CDR1 SNHLY, CDR2 FYNNEI. The chain's CDR3 is CASRDYSYNEQFF. For the CDR3, the DNA is TGTGCCAGCAGGGACTACTCCTACAATGAGCAGTTCTTC.

The chain employs TRBV5-1 and TRBJ2-1; 8 nucleotides align to TRBD2. The ends lost 4 bases at V and 5 bases at J; junction bases unmatched: 8. The length of the CDR3 is 15 residues. Germline V gives CDR1 SGHRS, CDR2 YFSETQ. CDR3 coding DNA: TGCGCCAGCAGCCCTCGGACTAGCCAGAACAATGAGCAGTTCTTC. Amino acid sequence: CASSPRTSQNNEQFF. The full variable domain, in which reference TRBV5-1 and TRBJ2-1 provide the parts outside the CDR3, is KAGVTQTPRYLIKTRGQQVTLSCSPISGHRSVSWYQQTPGQGLQFLFEYFSETQRNKGNFPGRFSGRQFSNSRSEMNVSTLELGDSALYLCASSPRTSQNNEQFFGPGTRLTVL.

J is TRBJ2-7 and V is TRBV6-5; 8 bases line up with TRBD1. CDR1 and CDR2 from the germline V gene are MNHEY and SVGAGI. This CDR3 has 15 amino acids. Trimming at V came to 7 bases and at J to 1 base, leaving 9 bases not matched to a gene. CDR3 in amino acids: CASTQRTGFSYEQYF. CDR3 DNA sequence: TGTGCCAGCACCCAAAGGACAGGGTTTTCCTACGAGCAGTACTTC.

The chain joins TRBV6-5 to TRBJ1-1; no clear D. V shed 7 bases and J shed 0 bases, with 12 bases lying between them. Germline CDR1 reads MNHEY; CDR2 reads SVGAGI. The CDR3 covers 14 residues. This chain's CDR3 is CASIGVALNTEAFF. In nucleotides, the CDR3 is TGTGCCAGCATCGGGGTGGCCTTGAACACTGAAGCTTTCTTT.

The chain has TRBV19 and TRBJ2-2; a possible D gene is TRBD2 (7 bases). Germline lookup yields CDR1 LNHDA and CDR2 SQIVND (reference sequence). Trimming left V 6 bases short and J 0 bases short, with 14 bases between. The CDR3 is made up of 16 amino acids. In DNA, the CDR3 is TGTGCCAGTAGGACGGGGGGCTCCTCGAACACCGGGGAGCTGTTTTTT. Amino acid sequence: CASRTGGSSNTGELFF.

The rearrangement uses TRBV18 and TRBJ1-2; TRBD1 matches 8 bases. Germline trimming cut 0 bases from V and 4 bases from J; bases unmatched to any gene: 4. CDR3 length: 15 residues. Per germline, CDR1 KGHSH and CDR2 LQKENI. This CDR3 is CASSPPGQARYGYTF. In DNA form, the CDR3 reads TGTGCCAGCTCACCACCGGGACAGGCCCGCTATGGCTACACCTTC.

The chain combines TRBV19 with TRBJ2-2; D gene unclear. The germline CDR1 and CDR2 sequences are LNHDA and SQIVND (reference sequence). This CDR3 spans 15 amino acids. The ends were cut back, 5 bases at V and 6 bases at J, with 16 bases in the middle. Here the CDR3 reads CASSFAASRAGELFF. The CDR3 DNA follows: TGTGCCAGTAGTTTCGCCGCCTCGAGAGCCGGGGAGCTGTTTTTT.

J is TRBJ2-1 and V is TRBV3-1 (or the pseudogene TRBV3-2); D ambiguous. Trimming stripped 0 bases from V and 3 bases from J, with 12 bases between. Germline CDR1 and CDR2: LGHDT and YNNKEL (reference sequence). This CDR3 spans 16 amino acids. CDR3 in DNA: TGTGCCAGCAGCCAAGAAAGCAGGTCCTTCTACAATGAGCAGTTCTTC. Its translation is CASSQESRSFYNEQFF.

There are a few counts of this clone. This chain links TRBV24-1 with TRBJ2-3; 7 bases map to TRBD2. J lost 5 bases, V lost 6 bases, and 1 base had no gene match. The germline gives CDR1 KGHDR, CDR2 SFDVKD. The CDR3 has 12 amino acids. The CDR3 spells CATSRGEDTQYF. The CDR3 DNA is TGTGCCACCAGTCGGGGGGAAGATACGCAGTATTTT.

The chain links TRBV4-2 to TRBJ2-6; 10 bases are a match to TRBD1. This CDR3 is built from 17 residues. The germline gives CDR1 LGHNA, CDR2 YNFKEQ. Trimming at V came to 5 bases and at J to 2 bases, leaving 6 bases not matched to a gene. This chain's CDR3 is CASSEGQGETGANVLTF. The CDR3, as DNA: TGTGCCAGCAGCGAAGGACAGGGGGAGACTGGGGCCAACGTCCTGACTTTC.

This chain links TRBV4-1 with TRBJ1-2; 7 bases map to TRBD1. The CDR3 length is 18 residues. The J segment lost 3 bases and the V segment lost 2 bases, leaving 15 bases of the junction unmatched. Germline loops: CDR1 MGHRA, CDR2 YSYEKL. This chain's CDR3 is CASSQSPVTGPADYGYTF. DNA of the CDR3: TGCGCCAGCAGCCAAAGCCCAGTGACAGGGCCCGCAGACTATGGCTACACCTTC.

V is TRBV3-1 (or the pseudogene TRBV3-2) and J is TRBJ1-2; D gene ambiguous. The germline CDR1 and CDR2 sequences are LGHDT and YNNKEL (reference sequence). The CDR3 length is 16 residues. Trimming shortened V by 7 bases and J by 4 bases, and 22 bases separated the two germline ends. CDR3 in DNA: TGTGCCAGCAACTCTCGATTCGGAGGGTCGATCTATGGCTACACCTTC. Its protein product is CASNSRFGGSIYGYTF.

The CDR3 spells CASSYPGGGYGYTF. The DNA of the CDR3 is TGTGCCAGCAGCTACCCAGGGGGTGGCTATGGCTACACCTTC. The chain uses TRBV28 and TRBJ1-2, with 7 bases that match TRBD1. The CDR3 runs to 14 residues. Losses at the gene ends were 6 bases for V and 4 bases for J; bases not matched to a gene: 8. Per germline, CDR1 MDHEN and CDR2 SYDVKM.

Worth noting for this clone: A junction end diverges from the germline sequence, so it may reflect a read error. This chain links TRBV15 with TRBJ2-1, with TRBD2 as a possible D gene (5 bases). Per the germline V gene, CDR1 is LNHNV and CDR2 is YYDKDF (reference sequence). There are 13 residues in the CDR3. The CDR3 DNA sequence: TGTGCCACCAGCAGAGGCGTCAACACCGACGGGGTCTTC. It translates to CATSRGVNTDGVF.